This T cell receptor beta chain comes out of a study of cytomegalovirus exposure and HLA in healthy donors. The primer mix had 60 Vbeta and 13 Jbeta primers. Repertoires were generated with immunoSEQ multiplex PCR, while TCRdb's copy carries only in-frame clones and drops some. The sample shows 120,000 to 150,000 clones, about 76% of them seen only once. The CDR3 is made up of 16 amino acids. The germline gives CDR1 LNHDA, CDR2 SQIVND (reference sequence). Trimming removed 3 bases at V and 10 bases at J, with 22 bases between. The TCR sequence derives from a man younger than 35 in good health and CMV-seronegative. The V and J genes are TRBV19 and TRBJ1-5; no reliable D call. Sequencing was done on a sample of PBMCs. In nucleotides, the CDR3 is TGTGCCAGTAGTATTAGTCCTCGGACCGTGCGGGGACCCCAGCATTTT. Protein sequence: CASSISPRTVRGPQHF.